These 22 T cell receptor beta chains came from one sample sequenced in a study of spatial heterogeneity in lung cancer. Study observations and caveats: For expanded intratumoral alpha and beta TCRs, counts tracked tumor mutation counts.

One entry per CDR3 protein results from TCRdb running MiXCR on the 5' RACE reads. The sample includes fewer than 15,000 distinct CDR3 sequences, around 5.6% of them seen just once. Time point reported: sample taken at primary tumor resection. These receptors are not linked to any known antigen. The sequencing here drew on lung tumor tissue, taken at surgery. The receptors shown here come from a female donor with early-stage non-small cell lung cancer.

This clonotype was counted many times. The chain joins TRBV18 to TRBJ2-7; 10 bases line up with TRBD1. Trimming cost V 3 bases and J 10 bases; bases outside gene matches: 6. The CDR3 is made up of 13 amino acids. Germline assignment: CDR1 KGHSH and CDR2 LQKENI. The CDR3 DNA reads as TGTGCCAGCTCACCCGGGACAGGGGACAGCCAGTACTTC. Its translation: CASSPGTGDSQYF.

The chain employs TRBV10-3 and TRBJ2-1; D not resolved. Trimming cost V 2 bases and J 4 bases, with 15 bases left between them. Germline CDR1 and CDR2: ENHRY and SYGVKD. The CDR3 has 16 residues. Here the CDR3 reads CAISERAISTYNEQFF. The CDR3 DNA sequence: TGTGCCATCAGTGAGAGGGCAATATCGACTTACAATGAGCAGTTCTTC.

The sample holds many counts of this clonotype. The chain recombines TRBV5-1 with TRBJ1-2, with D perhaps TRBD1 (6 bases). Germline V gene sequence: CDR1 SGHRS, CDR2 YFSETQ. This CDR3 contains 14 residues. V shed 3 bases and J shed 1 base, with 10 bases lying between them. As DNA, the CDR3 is TGCGCCAGCAGCTCGGACAGCTTTAACTATGGCTACACCTTC. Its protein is CASSSDSFNYGYTF.

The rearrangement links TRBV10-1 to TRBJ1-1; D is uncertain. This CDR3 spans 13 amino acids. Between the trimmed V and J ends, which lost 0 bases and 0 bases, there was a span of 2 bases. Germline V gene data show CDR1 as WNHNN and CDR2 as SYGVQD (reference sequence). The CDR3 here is CASSESMNTEAFF. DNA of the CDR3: TGCGCCAGCAGTGAGTCTATGAACACTGAAGCTTTCTTT.

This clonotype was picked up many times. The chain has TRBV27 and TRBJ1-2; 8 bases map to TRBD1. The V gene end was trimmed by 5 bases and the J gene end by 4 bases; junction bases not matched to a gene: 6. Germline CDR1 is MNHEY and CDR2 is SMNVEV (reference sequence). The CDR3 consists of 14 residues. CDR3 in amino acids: CASSRGQGGYGYTF. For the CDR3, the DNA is TGTGCCAGCAGTAGAGGACAGGGAGGCTATGGCTACACCTTC.

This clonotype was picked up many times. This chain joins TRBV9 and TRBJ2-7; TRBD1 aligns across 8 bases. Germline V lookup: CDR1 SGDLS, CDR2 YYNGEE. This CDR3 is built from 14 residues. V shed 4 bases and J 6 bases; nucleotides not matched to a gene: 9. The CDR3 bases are TGTGCCAGCAGCCCCTCTTGGACAGGGATCGAGCAGTACTTC. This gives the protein CASSPSWTGIEQYF. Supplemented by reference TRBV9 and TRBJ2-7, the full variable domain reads DSGVTQTPKHLITATGQRVTLRCSPRSGDLSVYWYQQSLDQGLQFLIQYYNGEERAKGNILERFSAQQFPDLHSELNLSSLELGDSALYFCASSPSWTGIEQYFGPGTRLTVT.

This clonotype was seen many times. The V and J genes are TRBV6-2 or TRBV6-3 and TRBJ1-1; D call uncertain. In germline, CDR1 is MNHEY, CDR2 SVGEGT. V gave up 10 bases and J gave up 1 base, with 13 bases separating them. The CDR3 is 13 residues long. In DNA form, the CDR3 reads TGTGCCACCCGTTTCAGGAGGAACACTGAAGCTTTCTTT. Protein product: CATRFRRNTEAFF.

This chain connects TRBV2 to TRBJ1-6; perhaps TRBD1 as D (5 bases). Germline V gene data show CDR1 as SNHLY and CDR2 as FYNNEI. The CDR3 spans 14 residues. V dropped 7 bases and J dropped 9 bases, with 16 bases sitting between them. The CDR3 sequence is CASTADSPLSPLHF. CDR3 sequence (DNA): TGTGCCAGCACAGCTGACAGCCCGCTTTCACCCCTCCACTTT.

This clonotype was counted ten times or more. In nucleotides, the CDR3 is TGTGCCAGCAGCTTACAGGGGAATGTTTACACTGAAGCTTTCTTT. The encoded protein is CASSLQGNVYTEAFF. V is TRBV5-6 and J is TRBJ1-1, with TRBD1 identical over 7 bases. The CDR3 contains 15 residues. Trimming at V came to 2 bases and at J to 3 bases, leaving 7 bases not matched to a gene. Germline CDR1 and CDR2: SGHDT and YYEEEE.

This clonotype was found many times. CDR3 loop: CSARLRGAGDTQYF. CDR3 in DNA: TGCAGTGCTAGACTGCGGGGGGCCGGAGATACGCAGTATTTT. This chain joins TRBV20-1 and TRBJ2-3; 8 bases are a match to TRBD2. Per germline, CDR1 DFQATT and CDR2 SNEGSKA (reference sequence). This CDR3 comprises 14 residues. V shed 2 bases and J 5 bases; nucleotides not matched to a gene: 6.

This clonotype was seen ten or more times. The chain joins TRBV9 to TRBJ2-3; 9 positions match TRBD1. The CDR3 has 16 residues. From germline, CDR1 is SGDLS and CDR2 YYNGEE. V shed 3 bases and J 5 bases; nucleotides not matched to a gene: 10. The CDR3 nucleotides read TGTGCCAGCAGCGCTCACAGGGGGCGAGGCGGAGATACGCAGTATTTT. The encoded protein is CASSAHRGRGGDTQYF.

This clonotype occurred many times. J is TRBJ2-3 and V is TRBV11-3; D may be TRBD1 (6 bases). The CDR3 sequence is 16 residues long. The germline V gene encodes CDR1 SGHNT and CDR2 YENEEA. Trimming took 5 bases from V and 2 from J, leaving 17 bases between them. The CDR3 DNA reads TGTGCCAGCAGCGCGAGCACAGGGTATGACACAGATACGCAGTATTTT. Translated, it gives CASSASTGYDTDTQYF.

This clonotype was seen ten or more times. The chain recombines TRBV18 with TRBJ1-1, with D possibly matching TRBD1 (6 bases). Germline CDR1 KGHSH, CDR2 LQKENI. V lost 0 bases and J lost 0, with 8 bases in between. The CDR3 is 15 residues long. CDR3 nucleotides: TGTGCCAGCTCACCACCGACAGGAATGAACACTGAAGCTTTCTTT. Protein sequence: CASSPPTGMNTEAFF. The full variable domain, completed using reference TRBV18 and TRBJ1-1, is NAGVMQNPRHLVRRRGQEARLRCSPMKGHSHVYWYRQLPEEGLKFMVYLQKENIIDESGMPKERFSAEFPKEGPSILRIQQVVRGDSAAYFCASSPPTGMNTEAFFGQGTRLTVV.

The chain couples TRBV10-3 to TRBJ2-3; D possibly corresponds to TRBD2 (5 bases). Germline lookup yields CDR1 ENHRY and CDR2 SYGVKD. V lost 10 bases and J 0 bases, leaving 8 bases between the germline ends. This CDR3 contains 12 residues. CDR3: CATGLSTDTQYF. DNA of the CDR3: TGTGCCACCGGACTCAGCACAGATACGCAGTATTTT.

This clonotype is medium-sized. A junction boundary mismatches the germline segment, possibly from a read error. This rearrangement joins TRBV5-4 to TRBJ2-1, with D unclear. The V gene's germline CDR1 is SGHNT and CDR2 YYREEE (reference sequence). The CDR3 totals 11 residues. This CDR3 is CASSSYNEQFF. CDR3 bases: TGTGCCAGTAGCTCCTACAATGAGCAGTTCTTC.

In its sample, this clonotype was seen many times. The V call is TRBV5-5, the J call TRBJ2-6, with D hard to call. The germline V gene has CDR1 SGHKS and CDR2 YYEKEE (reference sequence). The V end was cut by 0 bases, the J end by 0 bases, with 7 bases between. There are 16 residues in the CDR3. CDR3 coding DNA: TGTGCCAGCAGCTTGGTTTTCGCCTCTGGGGCCAACGTCCTGACTTTC. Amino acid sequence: CASSLVFASGANVLTF.

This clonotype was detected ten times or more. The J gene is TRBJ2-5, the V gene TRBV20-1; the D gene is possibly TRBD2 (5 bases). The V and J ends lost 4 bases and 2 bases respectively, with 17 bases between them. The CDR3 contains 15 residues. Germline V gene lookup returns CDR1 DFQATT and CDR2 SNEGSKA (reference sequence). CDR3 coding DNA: TGCAGTGCTACGAGCGTGAGTAGCGAACAAGAGACCCAGTACTTC. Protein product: CSATSVSSEQETQYF.

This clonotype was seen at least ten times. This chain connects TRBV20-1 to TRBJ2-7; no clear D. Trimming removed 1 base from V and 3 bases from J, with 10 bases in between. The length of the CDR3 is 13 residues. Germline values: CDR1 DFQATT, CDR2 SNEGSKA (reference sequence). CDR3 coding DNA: TGCAGTGCTAGAGTGGTCGGATTCTACGAGCAGTACTTC. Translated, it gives CSARVVGFYEQYF.

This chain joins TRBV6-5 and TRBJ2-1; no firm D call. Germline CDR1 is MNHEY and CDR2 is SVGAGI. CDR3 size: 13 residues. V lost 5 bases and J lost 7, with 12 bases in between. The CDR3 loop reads CASSISPRNEQFF. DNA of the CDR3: TGTGCCAGCAGTATTTCCCCGAGGAATGAGCAGTTCTTC.

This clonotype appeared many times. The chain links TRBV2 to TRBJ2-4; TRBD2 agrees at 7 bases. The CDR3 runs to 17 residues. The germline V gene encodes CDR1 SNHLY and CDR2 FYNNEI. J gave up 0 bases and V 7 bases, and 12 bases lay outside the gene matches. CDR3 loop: CASKPLGGSPAKNIQYF. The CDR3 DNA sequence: TGTGCCAGCAAGCCCCTGGGGGGGTCCCCAGCCAAAAACATTCAGTACTTC.

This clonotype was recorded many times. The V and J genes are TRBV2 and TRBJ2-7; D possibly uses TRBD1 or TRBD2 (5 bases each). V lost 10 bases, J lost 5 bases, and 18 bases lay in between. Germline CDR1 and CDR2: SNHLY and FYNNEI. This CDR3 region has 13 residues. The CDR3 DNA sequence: TGTGCCACCTCGGGGCAGGGTCGCCACGAGCAGTACTTC. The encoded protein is CATSGQGRHEQYF.

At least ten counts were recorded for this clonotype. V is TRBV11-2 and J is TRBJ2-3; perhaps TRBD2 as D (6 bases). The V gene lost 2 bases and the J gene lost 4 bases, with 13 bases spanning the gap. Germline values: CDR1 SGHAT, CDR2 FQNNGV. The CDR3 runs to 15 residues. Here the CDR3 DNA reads TGTGCCAGCAGCTTACGGACTAACAGTCCAGATACGCAGTATTTT. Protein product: CASSLRTNSPDTQYF. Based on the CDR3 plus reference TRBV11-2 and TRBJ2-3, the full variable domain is EAGVAQSPRYKIIEKRQSVAFWCNPISGHATLYWYQQILGQGPKLLIQFQNNGVVDDSQLPKDRFSAERLKGVDSTLKIQPAKLEDSAVYLCASSLRTNSPDTQYFGPGTRLTVL.